This T cell receptor (beta chain) derives from a study of OX40 agonist ivuxolimab in advanced cancers. Background on the study: Across the patients, intravenous ivuxolimab was delivered every 2 weeks at 0.01 to 10 mg/kg. Study conclusions and caveats: Within 6 weeks, CD4+ and CD8+ blood T cells expanded clonally at 0.1 to 3.0 mg/kg. The work left the antigen specificity of expanded peripheral T cells undetermined.

V lost 6 bases to trimming and J lost 4 bases, with 16 bases between them. CDR3 length: 14 amino acids. In germline, CDR1 is MNHNS, CDR2 SASEGT. Sequencing was performed with immunoSEQ multiplex PCR; in TCRdb, only in-frame clones are kept and a portion is missing. The sample yields about 23,000 clones, roughly 79% seen once. This clone was recorded once. Its antigen is not known. This TCR came from an adult with an advanced solid tumor such as melanoma, head and neck, liver or kidney cancer. The sample was CD4+ or CD8+ T cells sorted from blood, taken in a trial of the OX40 agonist ivuxolimab. The V gene is TRBV6-1, the J gene TRBJ2-7, with D perhaps TRBD1 or TRBD2 (5 bases each). DNA of the CDR3: TGTGCCAGCAGGGGGTATGGGGGAAATTACGAGCAGTACTTC. This encodes CASRGYGGNYEQYF.